The 27 T cell receptor beta chains below were found in one sample sequenced in a study of blood T cell repertoires in COVID-19. Assay: immunoSEQ multiplex PCR; the TCRdb copy retains only in-frame clones and omits some. Altogether 220,000 or so clones are present, about four fifths being singletons, with the ten largest covering about 3.6%. Sequencing was performed on peripheral blood. Every receptor here comes from a woman of 80 years or more with acute or convalescent COVID-19.

V and J are TRBV6-1 and TRBJ2-6, with 8 bases aligning to TRBD2. Germline V gene lookup returns CDR1 MNHNS and CDR2 SASEGT. V lost 4 bases and J lost 0; bases outside the gene matches: 5. There are 17 residues in the CDR3. The CDR3 here is CASSVPGGSSGANVLTF. CDR3 nucleotides: TGTGCCAGCAGTGTACCGGGGGGGAGCTCTGGGGCCAACGTCCTGACTTTC.

The V gene is TRBV19, the J gene TRBJ1-1, with unresolved D. The V end lost 6 bases, the J end lost 3 bases, and 17 bases lay between the germline ends. The CDR3 is 15 amino acids. From germline, CDR1 is LNHDA and CDR2 SQIVND (reference sequence). CDR3 bases: TGTGCCAGTAGGGTGGTCAGCCCGCGGTACACTGAAGCTTTCTTT. It encodes CASRVVSPRYTEAFF. Looking up the rest from reference TRBV19 and TRBJ1-1 gives the full variable domain: DGGITQSPKYLFRKEGQNVTLSCEQNLNHDAMYWYRQDPGQGLRLIYYSQIVNDFQKGDIAEGYSVSREKKESFPLTVTSAQKNPTAFYLCASRVVSPRYTEAFFGQGTRLTVV.

The chain carries TRBV6-5 and TRBJ2-1, with no clear D. V lost 7 bases, J lost 4 bases, and 2 bases lay in between. The CDR3 loop spans 10 amino acids. Germline values: CDR1 MNHEY, CDR2 SVGAGI. The CDR3 region has the DNA TGTGCCAGCACGTACAATGAGCAGTTCTTC. Its protein is CASTYNEQFF.

V gene TRBV19 combines with J gene TRBJ1-2; 8 bases agree with TRBD1. This CDR3 region has 15 residues. Germline-derived CDR1 and CDR2 are LNHDA and SQIVND (reference sequence). V dropped 3 bases and J dropped 4; count of bases not matched to a gene: 7. The CDR3 nucleotides read TGTGCCAGTAGTATGGTCCAGGGGACAGGCTATGGCTACACCTTC. Translating gives CASSMVQGTGYGYTF.

V is TRBV5-1 and J is TRBJ1-5; D might be TRBD1 (6 bases). The length of the CDR3 is 16 residues. CDR1 and CDR2 from the germline V gene are SGHRS and YFSETQ. V was shortened by 2 bases and J by 5 bases, with 17 bases between the two germline ends. The CDR3 region is CASSLGTGSSDQPQHF. The CDR3 DNA follows: TGCGCCAGCAGCTTAGGCACAGGGTCGAGCGATCAGCCCCAGCATTTT.

In its sample, this clone was seen a few times. J is TRBJ2-1 and V is TRBV10-3; D may be TRBD2 (6 bases). The V end lost 11 bases, the J end lost 8 bases, and 16 bases lay between the germline ends. Germline V gene sequence: CDR1 ENHRY, CDR2 SYGVKD. The CDR3 contains 12 residues. The DNA of the CDR3 is TGTGCCTCCAGTGGGGAGGCTGATGAGCAGTTCTTC. Its protein is CASSGEADEQFF.

The chain links TRBV10-3 to TRBJ1-4; D remains unclear. This CDR3 comprises 16 residues. V was clipped by 2 bases and J by 0 bases, with 10 bases between them. Germline CDR1 and CDR2: ENHRY and SYGVKD. CDR3 sequence: CAISETGLATNEKLFF. For the CDR3, the DNA is TGTGCCATCAGTGAGACCGGACTCGCAACTAATGAAAAACTGTTTTTT.

The CDR3: CASSALEDRRDTDTQYF. The CDR3 DNA reads as TGTGCCAGCAGCGCGTTGGAGGACCGGAGAGACACAGATACGCAGTATTTT. V and J are TRBV7-2 and TRBJ2-3, with D tentatively TRBD2 (5 bases). Trimming removed 5 bases from V and 2 bases from J, with 20 bases in between. Germline V gives CDR1 SGHTA, CDR2 FQGNSA. The CDR3 loop spans 17 amino acids.

In this sample, this clone turned up a few times. The rearrangement joins TRBV3-1 (or the pseudogene TRBV3-2) to TRBJ2-1, with TRBD2 matching 10 bases. The CDR3 spans 13 residues. Trimming cost V 4 bases and J 9 bases; bases outside gene matches: 3. Germline assignment: CDR1 LGHDT and CDR2 YNNKEL (reference sequence). CDR3 coding DNA: TGTGCCAGCAGCCCAAGACTAGCGGGTGAGCAGTTCTTC. Translation: CASSPRLAGEQFF.

The chain carries TRBV19 and TRBJ1-1, with 8 bases fitting TRBD1. This CDR3 has 17 amino acids. Germline V gene sequence: CDR1 LNHDA, CDR2 SQIVND (reference sequence). V lost 3 bases to trimming and J lost 0 bases; unmatched junction nucleotides: 9. The DNA of the CDR3 is TGTGCCAGTAGTATCGGACAGGGTTTCGCGATGAACACTGAAGCTTTCTTT. Its protein product is CASSIGQGFAMNTEAFF.

This clone has a single count. As DNA, the CDR3 is TGTGCCAGCAGTTTCGGCGGGGCGGGGTCCCGGGGAGATACGCAGTATTTT. Translating it yields CASSFGGAGSRGDTQYF. The rearrangement uses TRBV28 and TRBJ2-3, with D tentatively TRBD2 (6 bases). V gave up 3 bases and J gave up 5 bases, with 21 bases separating them. Germline V gene sequence: CDR1 MDHEN, CDR2 SYDVKM. There are 17 residues in the CDR3.

This rearrangement joins TRBV7-7 to TRBJ1-3; D uncertain. V was trimmed by 5 bases and J by 8 bases, leaving 13 bases between them. The CDR3 totals 13 residues. CDR1 and CDR2 (germline): SSHAT, FNYEAQ (reference sequence). In nucleotides, the CDR3 is TGTGCCAGCAGCCCAGGCCTCCAGCACACCATATATTTT. It is translated as CASSPGLQHTIYF.

This chain uses TRBV28 with TRBJ1-1; D might be TRBD1 (5 bases). The CDR3 extends over 13 amino acids. From germline, CDR1 is MDHEN and CDR2 SYDVKM. The V and J ends lost 7 bases and 9 bases respectively, with 18 bases between them. CDR3 sequence (DNA): TGTGCCAGCAAGGGGCAGCGCCTTATTAAAGCTTTCTTT. It is translated as CASKGQRLIKAFF.

This chain links TRBV27 with TRBJ1-5; perhaps TRBD1 as D (6 bases). There are 14 residues in the CDR3. Germline values: CDR1 MNHEY, CDR2 SMNVEV (reference sequence). Trimming cost V 9 bases and J 2 bases, with 14 bases left between them. DNA of the CDR3: TGTGCCAGTTCCGGGACAACCGGCAATCAGCCCCAGCATTTT. It specifies CASSGTTGNQPQHF.

This chain joins TRBV5-4 and TRBJ1-5; the match to TRBD1 covers 7 bases. This CDR3 is 14 amino acids long. Germline V gene lookup returns CDR1 SGHNT and CDR2 YYREEE (reference sequence). V gave up 5 bases and J gave up 6 bases; unmatched junction bases: 8. The CDR3 DNA sequence: TGTGCCAGCAGTATAACAGGGGTGTTTCAGCCCCAGCATTTT. It is translated as CASSITGVFQPQHF.

The chain uses TRBV7-9 and TRBJ1-2; no definite D call. The V and J ends lost 3 bases and 6 bases respectively, with 11 bases between them. Germline V lookup: CDR1 SEHNR, CDR2 FQNEAQ (reference sequence). The CDR3 is 13 amino acids. CDR3 nucleotides: TGTGCCAGCAGCTTGATCGGCGAGGATGGCTACACCTTC. Its translation is CASSLIGEDGYTF.

This chain links TRBV30 with TRBJ1-1, with D perhaps TRBD1 (6 bases). The length of the CDR3 is 13 residues. CDR1 GTSNPN and CDR2 SVGIG come from the germline V gene (reference sequence). Trimming stripped 0 bases from V and 5 bases from J, with 10 bases between. CDR3 DNA sequence: TGTGCCTGGAGTGTAGAGGGGGTGACTGAAGCTTTCTTT. Its protein product is CAWSVEGVTEAFF.

The V gene is TRBV19, the J gene TRBJ1-5; D is unclear. Per the germline V gene, CDR1 is LNHDA and CDR2 is SQIVND (reference sequence). Trimming shortened V by 2 bases and J by 0 bases, and 14 bases separated the two germline ends. CDR3 size: 17 residues. This chain's CDR3 is CASSIIASTYSNQPQHF. DNA of the CDR3: TGTGCCAGTAGTATAATAGCGTCAACATATAGCAATCAGCCCCAGCATTTT. Based on the CDR3 plus reference TRBV19 and TRBJ1-5, the full variable domain is DGGITQSPKYLFRKEGQNVTLSCEQNLNHDAMYWYRQDPGQGLRLIYYSQIVNDFQKGDIAEGYSVSREKKESFPLTVTSAQKNPTAFYLCASSIIASTYSNQPQHFGDGTRLSIL.

The rearrangement uses TRBV6-2 or TRBV6-3 and TRBJ2-3; TRBD2 matches at 11 bases. This CDR3 spans 15 amino acids. J lost 3 bases, V lost 4 bases, and 3 bases had no gene match. CDR1 is MNHEY, CDR2 SVGEGT, per germline. As DNA, the CDR3 is TGTGCCAGCAGTTCTCCTAGCGGGGGGACAGATACGCAGTATTTT. It translates to CASSSPSGGTDTQYF.

The chain couples TRBV19 to TRBJ2-6; 9 bases are shared with TRBD1. This CDR3 comprises 14 residues. Germline loops: CDR1 LNHDA, CDR2 SQIVND (reference sequence). J lost 8 bases, V lost 8 bases, and 7 bases had no gene match. Here the CDR3 reads CASALQGAPNVLTF. For the CDR3, the DNA is TGTGCCAGTGCCTTACAGGGGGCGCCCAACGTCCTGACTTTC.

This clone was picked up a small number of times. The chain uses TRBV13 and TRBJ2-3; 10 bases agree with TRBD2. The CDR3 is 16 residues long. V was pared by 7 bases and J by 3 bases, with 10 bases of the junction left unmatched. Germline V gene data show CDR1 as PRHDT and CDR2 as FYEKMQ (reference sequence). In DNA, the CDR3 is TGTGCCAGCACCCACCGAGCGGGGGGGCGGACAGATACGCAGTATTTT. It is translated as CASTHRAGGRTDTQYF. The full variable domain, in which reference TRBV13 and TRBJ2-3 provide the parts outside the CDR3, is AAGVIQSPRHLIKEKRETATLKCYPIPRHDTVYWYQQGPGQDPQFLISFYEKMQSDKGSIPDRFSAQQFSDYHSELNMSSLELGDSALYFCASTHRAGGRTDTQYFGPGTRLTVL.

V and J are TRBV5-1 and TRBJ2-5; D gene uncertain. V lost 4 bases and J lost 1, with 5 bases in between. The CDR3 has 12 residues. Germline lookup yields CDR1 SGHRS and CDR2 YFSETQ. The CDR3 DNA is TGCGCCAGCAGCCAACTCCAAGAGACCCAGTACTTC. Translating gives CASSQLQETQYF.

The rearrangement joins TRBV4-1 to TRBJ1-5; TRBD1 agrees at 7 bases. The CDR3 spans 16 residues. CDR1 and CDR2 (germline): MGHRA, YSYEKL. Trimming took 2 bases from V and 0 from J; bases not matched to a gene: 4. The chain's CDR3 is CASSQKGTDSNQPQHF. The CDR3 bases are TGCGCCAGCAGCCAAAAAGGGACAGATAGCAATCAGCCCCAGCATTTT.

The table lists this clone with a count of one. The CDR3 DNA follows: TGTGCCAGCAGCGTAGTCCTTAACACCGGGGAGCTGTTTTTT. Protein: CASSVVLNTGELFF. The J gene is TRBJ2-2, the V gene TRBV9; D unresolved. The CDR3 has 14 residues. Germline values: CDR1 SGDLS, CDR2 YYNGEE. Trimming stripped 0 bases from V and 2 bases from J, with 5 bases between.

This sequence joins TRBV19 and TRBJ2-7; D call uncertain. The CDR3 runs to 14 residues. The germline V and J ends were trimmed by 5 bases and 3 bases, with 14 bases remaining between them. Germline values: CDR1 LNHDA, CDR2 SQIVND (reference sequence). As DNA, the CDR3 is TGTGCCAGTAGTCCAACGGCGGTAAACTACGAGCAGTACTTC. Its translation is CASSPTAVNYEQYF.

The V gene is TRBV7-8, the J gene TRBJ2-1; no reliable D call. Trimming removed 1 base at V and 4 bases at J, with 11 bases between. Germline V gene lookup returns CDR1 SGHVS and CDR2 FQNEAQ. CDR3 length equals 15 residues. CDR3 nucleotides: TGTGCCAGCAGCTTAGGGGCCATAGTGTACAATGAGCAGTTCTTC. Translation gives CASSLGAIVYNEQFF. The full variable domain, with the rest looked up from reference TRBV7-8 and TRBJ2-1, is GAGVSQSPRYKVAKRGQDVALRCDPISGHVSLFWYQQALGQGPEFLTYFQNEAQLDKSGLPSDRFFAERPEGSVSTLKIQRTQQEDSAVYLCASSLGAIVYNEQFFGPGTRLTVL.

The chain couples TRBV11-2 to TRBJ2-7; no definite D call. CDR3 length equals 11 residues. Trimming cost V 0 bases and J 7 bases, with 4 bases left between them. CDR1 SGHAT and CDR2 FQNNGV come from the germline V gene. CDR3 residues: CASSLDGEQYF. CDR3 coding DNA: TGTGCCAGCAGCTTAGACGGGGAGCAGTACTTC.